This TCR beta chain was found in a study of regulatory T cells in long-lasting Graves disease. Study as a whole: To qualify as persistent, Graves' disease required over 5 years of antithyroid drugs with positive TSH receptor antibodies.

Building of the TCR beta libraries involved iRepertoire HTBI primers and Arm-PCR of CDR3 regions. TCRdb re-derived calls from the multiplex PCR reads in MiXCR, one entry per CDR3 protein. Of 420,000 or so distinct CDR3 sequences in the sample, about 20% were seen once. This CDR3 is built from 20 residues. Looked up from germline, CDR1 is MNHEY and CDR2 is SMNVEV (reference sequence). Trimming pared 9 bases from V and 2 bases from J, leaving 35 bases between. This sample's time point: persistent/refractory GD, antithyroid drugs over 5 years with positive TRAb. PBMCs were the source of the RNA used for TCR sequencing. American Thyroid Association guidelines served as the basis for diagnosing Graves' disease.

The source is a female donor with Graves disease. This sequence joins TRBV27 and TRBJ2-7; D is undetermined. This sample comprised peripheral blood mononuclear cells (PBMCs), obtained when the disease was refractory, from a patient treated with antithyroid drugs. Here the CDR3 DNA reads TGTGCCAGTCATTGGGAACCCAAGCCGAGCGACACAGCGTCCGCCTACGAGCAGTACTTC. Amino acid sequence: CASHWEPKPSDTASAYEQYF.